The next 9 T cell receptor beta chains were all read from a single sample in a study of T cell responses to AZD1222 COVID-19 vaccine. Profiled with immunoSEQ multiplex PCR; TCRdb holds only in-frame clones, not every one. The table records some 94,000 clones, nearly 90% of them present only once. The sample in question was peripheral blood, obtained on day 0 of AZD1222 vaccination. The receptors originated from an adult in good health.

V is TRBV19 and J is TRBJ2-2; D is unresolved. Germline V lookup: CDR1 LNHDA, CDR2 SQIVND (reference sequence). V shed 1 base and J shed 5 bases, with 11 bases lying between them. The CDR3 is 15 residues long. The CDR3 spells CASSIAPSMTGELFF. The CDR3 bases are TGTGCCAGTAGTATAGCTCCGTCCATGACCGGGGAGCTGTTTTTT.

J is TRBJ1-6 and V is TRBV27, with unresolved D. V lost 8 bases to trimming and J lost 6 bases, with 11 bases between them. In germline, CDR1 is MNHEY, CDR2 SMNVEV (reference sequence). The CDR3 length is 13 residues. CDR3 nucleotide sequence: TGTGCCAGCGCATTCACTTCTAATTCACCCCTCCACTTT. This encodes CASAFTSNSPLHF.

This rearrangement joins TRBV4-3 to TRBJ2-1; D ambiguous. CDR1 is LGHNA and CDR2 is YSLEER in the germline V gene. V lost 0 bases, J lost 13 bases, and 19 bases lay in between. The CDR3 runs 15 residues. In DNA, the CDR3 is TGCGCCAGCAGCCAAGATACCGGGCCCCTGTCGACCCAGTTCTTC. Translating gives CASSQDTGPLSTQFF.

The genes are TRBV6-1 and TRBJ2-3; D remains unclear. CDR3 length equals 16 residues. V gave up 0 bases and J gave up 2 bases, with 12 bases separating them. Germline loops: CDR1 MNHNS, CDR2 SASEGT. CDR3 in DNA: TGTGCCAGCAGTGAAGCGATCTTAGCCGACACAGATACGCAGTATTTT. It encodes CASSEAILADTDTQYF.

The rearrangement uses TRBV6-2 or TRBV6-3 and TRBJ1-5; TRBD1 agrees at 7 bases. CDR1 and CDR2 (germline): MNHEY, SVGEGT. The CDR3 is 18 residues long. J gave up 1 base and V 2 bases, and 11 bases lay outside the gene matches. The CDR3 DNA reads TGTGCCAGCAGTTACCCACGAAATCAACAGGGGAGCAATCAGCCCCAGCATTTT. It yields the protein CASSYPRNQQGSNQPQHF.

The chain recombines TRBV11-3 with TRBJ1-6; D is unclear. V lost 3 bases, J lost 0 bases, and 9 bases lay in between. Looked up from germline, CDR1 is SGHNT and CDR2 is YENEEA. CDR3 size: 16 residues. CDR3 sequence: CASSFKQSSYNSPLHF. The CDR3 region has the DNA TGTGCCAGCAGCTTTAAACAGAGCTCCTATAATTCACCCCTCCACTTT.

The genes are TRBV5-4 and TRBJ2-2; D remains ambiguous. The CDR3 totals 15 residues. Germline CDR1 SGHNT, CDR2 YYREEE (reference sequence). The ends were cut back, 0 bases at V and 5 bases at J, with 11 bases in the middle. CDR3 DNA: TGTGCCAGCAGCTTGGGGGGAAGTAGGACCGGGGAGCTGTTTTTT. Residues: CASSLGGSRTGELFF. Filled out from reference TRBV5-4 and TRBJ2-2, the complete variable domain reads ETGVTQSPTHLIKTRGQQVTLRCSSQSGHNTVSWYQQALGQGPQFIFQYYREEENGRGNFPPRFSGLQFPNYSSELNVNALELDDSALYLCASSLGGSRTGELFFGEGSRLTVL.

V is TRBV7-8 and J is TRBJ1-5; no clear D. The V end lost 7 bases, the J end lost 6 bases, and 19 bases lay between the germline ends. The length of the CDR3 is 15 residues. CDR1 and CDR2 from the germline V gene are SGHVS and FQNEAQ. The CDR3 coding sequence is TGTGCCAGCACCCAGCTTAGCCGGGTTGGTCAGCCCCAGCATTTT. Protein product: CASTQLSRVGQPQHF.

The chain recombines TRBV3-1 (or the pseudogene TRBV3-2) with TRBJ1-2; TRBD1 matches 8 bases. Germline V CDR1 and CDR2: LGHDT, YNNKEL (reference sequence). The CDR3 length is 13 residues. After removal of 2 bases from V and 8 bases from J, the junction contained 4 bases not matched to a gene. CDR3 sequence (DNA): TGTGCCAGCAGCCAACAGGGGGCGGGCGGCTACACCTTC. Translating it yields CASSQQGAGGYTF.